Here is one T cell receptor beta chain with its context. Its antigen is undetermined. The V and J ends lost 5 bases and 1 base respectively, with 15 bases between them. This CDR3 comprises 15 residues. Germline CDR1 SEHNR, CDR2 FQNEAQ (reference sequence). Clones were sequenced by immunoSEQ multiplex PCR, and TCRdb holds only the in-frame ones, with some missing. The table includes 100,000 or so clones, more than 85% detected once. The sample originates from a study of siplizumab effects on memory and regulatory T cells. Findings and limits, study-wide: Naive T cells looked more diverse than memory cells and looked like major alloresponse contributors. Alloreactive sequences tracing back to unstimulated CD4+ memory cells were significantly reduced by siplizumab.

The TCR comes from a human donor in good health. Some clones in this sample may be carry-over from other donors' samples. This rearrangement joins TRBV7-9 to TRBJ2-7; a weak D match, TRBD1 (5 bases). The sample taken for sequencing was CD4+ T cells sorted from blood. The CDR3 sequence is CASSPTGKISYEQYF. CDR3 in DNA: TGTGCCAGCAGCCCTACAGGAAAAATATCCTACGAGCAGTACTTC.